This TCR beta chain was identified in a study of memory CD4+ T cells and cytomegalovirus serostatus. Study background: Donors were healthy Belgian adults, about ten CMV seropositive and some 24 seronegative.

This clone was counted once. The antigen is undetermined. Study observations and caveats: Each of 65 to 75 CMV-associated TCRbeta sequences occurred in one to five individuals. The CMV-associated TCR signature appears largely within the CD4+ memory repertoire.

The sort gate was single viable CD3+CD4+CD8-CD45RO+ cells for memory CD4+ T cells. Methods used by the authors: Out-of-frame sequences were removed, leaving around 2,000,000 distinct TCRbeta sequences. Sequenced by immunoSEQ multiplex PCR; TCRdb stores in-frame clones only, minus some. The DNA was the basis for D and trimming; V, J and clone size are from that table. The sample consists of about 61,000 clones, 75% to 90% of them appearing once. The CDR3 sequence is 14 residues long. CDR1 and CDR2 (germline): SEHNR, FQNEAQ (reference sequence). Deletions cut 3 bases from V and 5 bases from J, with 10 bases between.

The TCR originated in an adult in good health and CMV-seronegative. The chain uses TRBV7-9 and TRBJ1-4, with D tentatively TRBD1 (6 bases). Input material: memory CD4+ T cells from blood. The CDR3 DNA reads TGTGCCAGCAGCTTTTCGGGGGCAAATGAAAAACTGTTTTTT. It encodes CASSFSGANEKLFF.